A selection of T cell receptor beta chains follows, all from one sample in a study of cytomegalovirus exposure and HLA in healthy donors. Produced via immunoSEQ multiplex PCR; TCRdb's table is partial and in-frame only. The data contain over 90,000 clones, 60% to 75% of them seen just once; the ten biggest clones take up roughly an eighth. Sequenced: PBMCs. The receptors stem from a woman in her seventies in good health and CMV-seropositive. CDR3s include the opening cysteine and the closing phenylalanine or tryptophan. The D gene is left open where the match is weak. Size values are once, few and many counts, or a class for expanded clones, and some rows have none.

size	J	D	V	CDR3	DNA
-	TRBJ2-1	-	TRBV2	CASSLRLYNEQFF	TGTGCCAGTAGCCTCAGACTGTACAATGAGCAGTTCTTC
few	TRBJ2-5	-	TRBV7-9	CASSLRSSPSLETQYF	TGTGCCAGCAGCTTAAGGTCTAGCCCATCATTGGAGACCCAGTACTTC
-	TRBJ2-1	TRBD2	TRBV5-1	CASSPGLAGGKSPVNEQFF	TGCGCCAGCAGCCCCGGACTAGCGGGAGGAAAGAGTCCTGTGAATGAGCAGTTCTTC
-	TRBJ2-1	TRBD1	TRBV7-9	CASSPRQGAYNEQFF	TGTGCCAGCAGCCCCCGACAGGGGGCGTACAATGAGCAGTTCTTC
-	TRBJ1-3	TRBD1	TRBV4-2	CASSQPGTAGNTIYF	TGTGCCAGCAGCCAGCCTGGGACAGCCGGAAACACCATATATTTT
once	TRBJ1-2	-	TRBV6-6	CASSGLNYGYTF	TGTGCCAGCAGTGGGCTAAACTATGGCTACACCTTC
-	TRBJ2-5	-	TRBV18	CASSSRAPGQSQETQYF	TGTGCCAGCTCATCGCGAGCCCCGGGACAATCCCAAGAGACCCAGTACTTC
-	TRBJ2-7	TRBD1	TRBV7-9	CASSNRGNTYEQYF	TGTGCCAGCAGCAACAGGGGAAACACCTACGAGCAGTACTTC
once	TRBJ2-2	-	TRBV4-1	CASSPHRTNTGELFF	TGCGCCAGCAGCCCGCACAGGACCAACACCGGGGAGCTGTTTTTT
-	TRBJ2-7	TRBD1	TRBV6-6	CASSKPGTVRYEQYF	TGTGCCAGCAGTAAGCCCGGGACAGTTCGATACGAGCAGTACTTC
-	TRBJ1-5	-	TRBV6-5	CASSERRARQPQHF	TGTGCCAGCAGTGAACGCAGGGCGCGGCAGCCCCAGCATTTT
-	TRBJ1-6	-	TRBV6-5	CASRVADSPLHF	TGTGCCAGCAGGGTCGCGGATTCACCCCTCCACTTT
-	TRBJ2-5	TRBD2	TRBV7-2	CASSPPGGYQETQYF	TGTGCCAGCAGCCCGCCGGGGGGGTACCAAGAGACCCAGTACTTC
few	TRBJ1-4	TRBD1	TRBV5-1	CASRPGQGNNEKLFF	TGCGCCAGCAGACCCGGACAGGGGAATAATGAAAAACTGTTTTTT
few	TRBJ2-1	TRBD1	TRBV7-9	CSSSTWTGVSYNEQFF	TGTTCCAGCAGCACCTGGACAGGGGTGTCCTACAATGAGCAGTTCTTC
-	TRBJ1-5	TRBD1	TRBV28	CASSGKRGPGQGLGGPQHF	TGTGCCAGCAGTGGAAAACGCGGGCCGGGACAGGGCCTGGGAGGTCCCCAGCATTTT
-	TRBJ2-1	TRBD2	TRBV13	CASSFGTSGGELLQSRKQFF	TGTGCCAGCAGCTTCGGGACTAGCGGGGGAGAGCTCCTACAATCCAGAAAACAGTTCTTC
-	TRBJ1-3	-	TRBV19	CASSIYENTIYF	TGTGCCAGTAGTATCTATGAGAACACCATATATTTT
-	TRBJ1-4	-	TRBV12-2	CASRFGTGVSNEKLFF	TGTGCAAGTCGCTTCGGGACAGGAGTTTCAAACGAAAAACTGTTTTTT
once	TRBJ1-2	-	TRBV6-1	CASSLISGYTF	TGTGCCAGCAGTCTTATTTCGGGCTACACCTTC
-	TRBJ1-2	-	TRBV29-1	CSVPTGHSGYGYTF	TGCAGCGTTCCAACGGGACACTCCGGCTATGGCTACACCTTC
-	TRBJ2-5	-	TRBV5-4	CASSLKVYDSQETQYF	TGTGCCAGCAGCTTGAAGGTTTATGACAGCCAAGAGACCCAGTACTTC
-	TRBJ1-1	-	TRBV11-2	CASSLVMGSTLGTEAFF	TGTGCCAGCAGCTTGGTGATGGGGAGCACGTTGGGCACTGAAGCTTTCTTT
-	TRBJ1-2	TRBD1	TRBV7-2	CASSLGPGQGAGGYTF	TGTGCCAGCAGCTTAGGCCCGGGGCAGGGGGCAGGTGGCTACACCTTC
-	TRBJ1-2	TRBD1	TRBV7-3	CASSLGQGFGYTF	TGTGCCAGCAGCTTAGGACAGGGGTTCGGCTACACCTTC
once	TRBJ2-7	-	TRBV5-1	CASSLVTSRTYEQYF	TGCGCCAGCAGCTTGGTCACTAGTCGAACCTACGAGCAGTACTTC
-	TRBJ2-3	-	TRBV6-5	CASSYSGAPPDTQYF	TGTGCCAGCAGTTACTCAGGGGCCCCCCCCGATACGCAGTATTTT
few	TRBJ2-5	TRBD1	TRBV15	CATSSPGTGFRETQYF	TGTGCCACCAGCAGCCCCGGGACAGGGTTTCGAGAGACCCAGTACTTC
-	TRBJ2-7	TRBD2	TRBV28	CASSPLAGGSYEQYF	TGTGCCAGCAGTCCCCTAGCGGGAGGTTCCTACGAGCAGTACTTC
once	TRBJ1-1	TRBD1	TRBV29-1	CSVGNRGPEAFF	TGCAGCGTTGGTAACAGGGGGCCTGAAGCTTTCTTT
-	TRBJ2-5	TRBD1	TRBV5-1	CASSLPTRTGGDKETQYF	TGCGCCAGCAGCTTGCCGACGAGGACAGGGGGGGATAAAGAGACCCAGTACTTC
-	TRBJ2-1	-	TRBV5-1	CASSLAYRSYNEQFF	TGCGCCAGCAGCTTGGCCTACAGATCGTACAATGAGCAGTTCTTC
-	TRBJ2-3	-	TRBV4-1	CASSQDATTSLGQYF	TGCGCCAGCAGCCAAGACGCGACTACCTCTCTGGGGCAGTATTTT
-	TRBJ2-7	TRBD2	TRBV6-1	CASRTGLGSYEQYF	TGTGCCAGCAGGACGGGACTAGGCTCCTACGAGCAGTACTTC
-	TRBJ1-5	-	TRBV4-3	CASSQDQGYQPQHF	TGCGCCAGCAGCCAAGATCAGGGCTACCAGCCCCAGCATTTT
few	TRBJ1-2	TRBD1	TRBV27	CASSFLDRGIRNYGYTF	TGTGCCAGCAGTTTTCTAGACAGGGGGATTCGCAACTATGGCTACACCTTC
once	TRBJ2-1	TRBD2	TRBV5-4	CASRLAGGPGNEQFF	TGTGCCAGCAGACTAGCGGGGGGGCCGGGTAATGAGCAGTTCTTC
-	TRBJ1-4	-	TRBV2	CASSEGDIDGKLFF	TGTGCCAGCAGTGAAGGGGACATAGACGGAAAACTGTTTTTT
-	TRBJ1-4	TRBD1	TRBV5-4	CASSSTGATNEKLFF	TGTGCCAGCAGCTCAACAGGGGCTACTAATGAAAAACTGTTTTTT
-	TRBJ2-1	-	TRBV7-9	CASSGGGSSYNEQFF	TGTGCCAGCAGCGGAGGAGGCAGCTCCTACAATGAGCAGTTCTTC
-	TRBJ1-3	-	TRBV5-1	CASRTENFSGNTIYF	TGCGCCAGCAGGACAGAGAACTTCTCTGGAAACACCATATATTTT
-	TRBJ2-7	TRBD2	TRBV5-8	CASSWPGGRTYEQYF	TGTGCCAGCTCATGGCCGGGAGGCAGAACCTACGAGCAGTACTTC
-	TRBJ1-2	-	TRBV11-2	CASSFSGGGYTF	TGTGCCAGCAGCTTTAGCGGGGGCGGCTACACCTTC
-	TRBJ2-3	-	TRBV5-1	CASSFKSDTQYF	TGCGCCAGCAGCTTTAAATCGGATACGCAGTATTTT
-	TRBJ2-7	-	TRBV6-1	CASSEQGPSYEQYF	TGTGCCAGCAGTGAACAGGGGCCTTCCTACGAGCAGTACTTC
-	TRBJ1-3	-	TRBV5-1	CASRTGNSNSGNTIYF	TGCGCCAGCAGGACAGGCAACTCGAACTCTGGAAACACCATATATTTT
-	TRBJ1-5	TRBD1	TRBV5-5	CASSLGTGGPSNQPQHF	TGTGCCAGCAGCTTGGGAACAGGGGGTCCAAGCAATCAGCCCCAGCATTTT
-	TRBJ2-4	-	TRBV28	CASRSSGETKNIQYF	TGTGCCAGCAGGAGCTCGGGGGAAACCAAAAACATTCAGTACTTC
-	TRBJ1-1	-	TRBV27	CASWALGGNTEAFF	TGTGCCAGCTGGGCCCTGGGAGGGAACACTGAAGCTTTCTTT
once	TRBJ2-5	-	TRBV5-6	CASSLDLRGRGETQYF	TGTGCCAGCAGCTTGGATTTGCGGGGGCGCGGGGAGACCCAGTACTTC
-	TRBJ1-5	-	TRBV7-9	CSSSRFLGEGNQPQHF	TGTTCCAGCAGCCGATTTTTGGGGGAGGGAAATCAGCCCCAGCATTTT
-	TRBJ2-7	TRBD1	TRBV6-1	CASKGTGQRYEQYF	TGTGCCAGCAAAGGGACAGGCCAAAGGTACGAGCAGTACTTC
-	TRBJ2-7	TRBD2	TRBV5-4	CASSLLAGDSYEQYF	TGTGCCAGCAGCTTGCTAGCGGGGGACTCCTACGAGCAGTACTTC